This TCR beta chain came from a study of blood T cell repertoires in COVID-19. Study background: Samples taken during acute and convalescent COVID-19 were collected in the United States, Italy and Spain.

In the original analysis: Researchers report that nucleated cell counts were estimated from reference gene primer amplification. TCRdb's copy holds only in-frame clones and misses some; the assay was immunoSEQ multiplex PCR. V and J calls and clone size follow that table, whereas D and trimming were derived from the DNA. Of around 440,000 clones in the sample, around 88% are singletons; the top ten hold approximately 12%. This CDR3 region has 15 residues. V lost 4 bases, J lost 5 bases, and 3 bases stayed unmatched. The germline CDR1 and CDR2 sequences are SNHLY and FYNNEI. The V gene is TRBV2, the J gene TRBJ2-3; the match to TRBD2 covers 13 bases. The TCR comes from a woman aged 45-59 years with COVID-19, enrolled during active disease. The sample comprised peripheral blood. CDR3 residues: CASSGGLAGRDTQYF. In DNA, the CDR3 is TGTGCCAGCAGTGGGGGACTAGCGGGGAGAGATACGCAGTATTTT.